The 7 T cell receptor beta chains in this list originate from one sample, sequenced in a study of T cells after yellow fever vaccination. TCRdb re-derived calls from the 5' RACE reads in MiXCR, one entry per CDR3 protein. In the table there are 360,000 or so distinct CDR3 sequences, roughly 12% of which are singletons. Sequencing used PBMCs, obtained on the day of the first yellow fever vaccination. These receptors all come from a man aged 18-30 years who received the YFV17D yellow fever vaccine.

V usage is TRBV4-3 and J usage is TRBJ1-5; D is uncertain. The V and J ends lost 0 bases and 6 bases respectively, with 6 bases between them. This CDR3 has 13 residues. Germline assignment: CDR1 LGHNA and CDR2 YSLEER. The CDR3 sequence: CASSQDWVQPQHF. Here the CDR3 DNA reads TGCGCCAGCAGCCAAGATTGGGTTCAGCCCCAGCATTTT.

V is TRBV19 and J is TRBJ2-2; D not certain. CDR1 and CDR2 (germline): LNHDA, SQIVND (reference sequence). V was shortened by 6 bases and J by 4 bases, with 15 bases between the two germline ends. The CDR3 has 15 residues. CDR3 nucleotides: TGTGCCAGTAGGCGGACGGTAGGGTTCACCGGGGAGCTGTTTTTT. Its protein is CASRRTVGFTGELFF.

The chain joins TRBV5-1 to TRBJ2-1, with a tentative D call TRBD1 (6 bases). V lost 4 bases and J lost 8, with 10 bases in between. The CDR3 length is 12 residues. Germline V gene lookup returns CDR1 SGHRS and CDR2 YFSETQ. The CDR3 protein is CASSRTEYEQFF. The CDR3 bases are TGCGCCAGCAGCCGGACAGAATATGAGCAGTTCTTC.

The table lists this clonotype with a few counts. CDR3 in amino acids: CASSSGLAGATSYNEQFF. The CDR3 bases are TGTGCCAGCAGTTCGGGACTAGCGGGGGCAACCTCCTACAATGAGCAGTTCTTC. V usage is TRBV12-3 or TRBV12-4 and J usage is TRBJ2-1; 14 bases line up with TRBD2. CDR3 length: 18 amino acids. The V segment lost 4 bases and the J segment 0 bases; nucleotides outside the gene matches: 5.

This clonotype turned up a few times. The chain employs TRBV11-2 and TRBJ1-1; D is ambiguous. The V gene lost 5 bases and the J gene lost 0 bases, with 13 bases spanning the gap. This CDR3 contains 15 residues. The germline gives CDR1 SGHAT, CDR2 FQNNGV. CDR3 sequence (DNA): TGTGCCAGCAGCCACGGTGGGCGAGTGAACACTGAAGCTTTCTTT. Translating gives CASSHGGRVNTEAFF.

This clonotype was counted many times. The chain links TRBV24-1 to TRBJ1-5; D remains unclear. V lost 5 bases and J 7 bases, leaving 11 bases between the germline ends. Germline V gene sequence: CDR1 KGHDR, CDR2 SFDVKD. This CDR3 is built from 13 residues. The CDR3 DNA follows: TGTGCCACCAGTGGTAGCGGGGAACAGCCCCAGCATTTT. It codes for CATSGSGEQPQHF.

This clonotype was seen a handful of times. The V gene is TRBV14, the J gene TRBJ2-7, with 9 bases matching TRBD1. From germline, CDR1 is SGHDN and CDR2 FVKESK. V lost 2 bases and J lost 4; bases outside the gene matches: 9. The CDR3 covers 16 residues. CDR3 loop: CASSQTGTGRIYEQYF. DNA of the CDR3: TGTGCCAGCAGCCAAACGGGGACAGGGAGAATATACGAGCAGTACTTC.